This TCR beta chain was documented in a study of immune evolution from preneoplasia to lung adenocarcinoma. General observations from the study: Clonality was highest in normal lung, lower in later-stage lesions apparently. From normal lung to invasive adenocarcinoma, top clone frequencies appeared to decrease.

The protocol was immunoSEQ multiplex PCR, while the TCRdb copy is restricted to in-frame clones and leaves out a portion. The sample lists about 8,200 clones; 80% were seen once. Resections took place in Japan or China from about 2013 to 2017. Each case's diagnosis was confirmed by two pathologists on H&E. A remark on this clone: Its cognate antigen is unknown. The same CDR3 also results from other DNA sequences found in this sample.

Sequencing used FFPE adjacent normal lung tissue. The origin of this receptor is a person aged 65 to 85 with lung adenocarcinoma.

The CDR3 DNA sequence: TGTGCCAGCAGCGTCCGGGACAGGCAGTACAATGAGCAGTTCTTC. Translating gives CASSVRDRQYNEQFF. The genes are TRBV9 and TRBJ2-1; 8 bases align to TRBD1. CDR3 length: 15 amino acids. The V and J ends lost 2 bases and 4 bases, in that order; junction bases with no gene match: 5. The germline V gene encodes CDR1 SGDLS and CDR2 YYNGEE.